This T cell receptor (beta chain) was identified during a study of Ad26.COV2.S vaccination and SARS-CoV-2 variants. The overall study: Ad26.COV2.S shots went into the muscle once or twice, 56 days apart. Overall study findings and caveats: It was reported that spike-specific CD8+ and CD4+ T cell responses were substantially broad after vaccination.

CDR3 length: 14 residues. The V segment lost 4 bases and the J segment 1 base; nucleotides outside the gene matches: 4. Per germline, CDR1 GTSNPN and CDR2 SVGIG (reference sequence). Here immunoSEQ multiplex PCR was the method, and the copy in TCRdb shows in-frame clones only, minus some. The sample lists roughly 400,000 clones; approximately 90% were seen once. A note on this clone: Antigen unknown.

Treatment meaning: 15 to 20 received Ad26.COV2.S at low or high dose, single or two shots; about 5 received placebo; per-sample allocation not given. Day 63 after the first vaccine or placebo injection was the time point for sampling. The sample came from a Boston adult aged 18-55 years. Its platform was an Ad26 vector, and its expressed antigen was Wuhan-strain SARS-CoV-2 spike. Material: peripheral blood, obtained in a trial of Ad26.COV2.S vaccine versus placebo. The gene calls are TRBV30 and TRBJ2-7; TRBD2 matches 10 bases. The receptor's source is a person aged 18 to 59 who received the Ad26.COV2.S COVID-19 vaccine or a placebo. This CDR3 is CAWTSGGSSYEQYF. DNA of the CDR3: TGTGCCTGGACTAGCGGGGGTTCTTCCTACGAGCAGTACTTC.